The clone carrying this TCR beta chain was found many times. The target antigen is unknown. Germline V CDR1 and CDR2: LNHNV, YYDKDF (reference sequence). The CDR3 covers 17 residues. Trimming took 6 bases from V and 0 from J, leaving 15 bases between them. This sample is part of a study of T-cell reconstitution after alpha-beta-depleted transplantation in children. The study, taken as a whole, reports: After one year, T-cell counts and TCRbeta diversity mostly came from new T cells. Reported findings indicate that, about two months after transplant, alpha-beta T cells came from several hundred expanded clones, which were derived from non-depleted graft cells. Certain patients had high TCRbeta diversity at day 60, and it came from recipient T cells and thymic progenitors that survived.

The library targeted TCRbeta and was prepared with unique molecular identifiers. MiXCR, run by TCRdb on the PCR reads, gives a single entry per CDR3 protein. The sample includes some 220,000 distinct CDR3 sequences, roughly a tenth of them seen just once. The sequence was collected from a child under two years old with acute myeloid leukemia, due to receive a stem cell transplant. The input for sequencing was PBMCs, taken before TCRalphabeta/CD19-depleted stem cell transplant. The chain combines TRBV15 with TRBJ2-6; D possibly uses TRBD1 or TRBD2 (5 bases each). The CDR3 DNA sequence: TGTGCCACCAGTGGGGGTCCGTGGGGCTCTGGGGCCAACGTCCTGACTTTC. It is translated as CATSGGPWGSGANVLTF.